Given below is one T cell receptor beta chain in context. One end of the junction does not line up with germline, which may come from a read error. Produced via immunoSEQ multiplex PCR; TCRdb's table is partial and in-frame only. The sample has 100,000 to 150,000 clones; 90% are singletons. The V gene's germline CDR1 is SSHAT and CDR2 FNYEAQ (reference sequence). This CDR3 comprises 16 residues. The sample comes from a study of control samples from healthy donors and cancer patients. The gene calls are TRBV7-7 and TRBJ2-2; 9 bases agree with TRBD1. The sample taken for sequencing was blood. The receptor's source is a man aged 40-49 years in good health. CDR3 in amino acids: CASSLVAGTGTGELFF. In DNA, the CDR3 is TGTGCTAGCAGCTTAGTGGCTGGGACAGGGACCGGGGAGCTGTTTTTT. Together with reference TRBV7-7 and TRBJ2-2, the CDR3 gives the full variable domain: GAGVSQSPRYKVTKRGQDVTLRCDPISSHATLYWYQQALGQGPEFLTYFNYEAQPDKSGLPSDRFSAERPEGSISTLTIQRTEQRDSAMYRCASSLVAGTGTGELFFGEGSRLTVL.